Each of the 17 T cell receptor beta chains below was sequenced from the same sample in a study of blood T cells in healthy people across ages. Then a second PCR, running about 6 to 12 cycles, was carried out with a sample-barcoded 5' primer and a J-beta primer mix. TCRdb used MiXCR to reprocess the 5' RACE reads, holding one entry per CDR3 protein. This sample has approximately 600,000 distinct CDR3 sequences, with around three fifths found just once. Sequencing was performed on blood. Every receptor here comes from a man aged 55 to 69 in good health.

The CDR3 here is CASSFGSGGLSYNEQFF. The CDR3 DNA sequence: TGCGCCAGCAGCTTCGGATCTGGGGGCCTCTCCTACAATGAGCAGTTCTTC. The rearrangement links TRBV5-1 to TRBJ2-1; the D gene is possibly TRBD1 (6 bases). V shed 2 bases and J shed 0 bases, with 15 bases lying between them. The CDR3 length is 17 residues. The germline V gene has CDR1 SGHRS and CDR2 YFSETQ.

The CDR3 protein is CASSEALYNEQFF. The CDR3 nucleotides are TGTGCCAGCAGCGAGGCGCTCTACAATGAGCAGTTCTTC. The chain carries TRBV11-2 and TRBJ2-1, with D unresolved. Germline CDR1 reads SGHAT; CDR2 reads FQNNGV. V lost 5 bases to trimming and J lost 3 bases, with 8 bases between them. This CDR3 contains 13 residues.

J is TRBJ2-4 and V is TRBV6-1; D remains ambiguous. CDR1 and CDR2 from the germline V gene are MNHNS and SASEGT. V lost 6 bases and J 0 bases, leaving 6 bases between the germline ends. This CDR3 is 13 amino acids long. CDR3 sequence: CASRTLAKNIQYF. CDR3 DNA: TGTGCCAGCAGGACCCTAGCCAAAAACATTCAGTACTTC.

The chain uses TRBV6-4 and TRBJ2-1, with 10 bases fitting TRBD2. The germline CDR1 and CDR2 sequences are MRHNA and SNTAGT. Trimming took 6 bases from V and 4 from J; bases not matched to a gene: 12. CDR3 length: 17 residues. This chain's CDR3 is CASSARQTSGAYNEQFF. The CDR3 DNA reads as TGTGCCAGCAGCGCCCGCCAAACTAGCGGGGCGTACAATGAGCAGTTCTTC.

V usage is TRBV4-2 and J usage is TRBJ1-2; D gene unclear. Germline CDR1 LGHNA, CDR2 YNFKEQ. V dropped 0 bases and J dropped 1 base, with 9 bases sitting between them. The CDR3 covers 15 residues. The CDR3 spells CASSQEVQLNYGYTF. CDR3 coding DNA: TGTGCCAGCAGCCAAGAAGTCCAGCTTAACTATGGCTACACCTTC.

The V gene is TRBV2, the J gene TRBJ2-3; 9 bases align to TRBD2. This CDR3 contains 17 residues. Per germline, CDR1 SNHLY and CDR2 FYNNEI. Trimming removed 6 bases from V and 0 bases from J; junction bases left unmatched: 10. The CDR3 reads CASRVVSSGESTDTQYF. The CDR3 nucleotides read TGTGCCAGCAGGGTGGTGTCTAGCGGGGAGAGCACAGATACGCAGTATTTT. The full variable domain, with the rest looked up from reference TRBV2 and TRBJ2-3, is EPEVTQTPSHQVTQMGQEVILRCVPISNHLYFYWYRQILGQKVEFLVSFYNNEISEKSEIFDDQFSVERPDGSNFTLKIRSTKLEDSAMYFCASRVVSSGESTDTQYFGPGTRLTVL.

This clonotype turned up a few times. This chain uses TRBV5-1 with TRBJ1-2, with 11 bases identical to TRBD1. V dropped 0 bases and J dropped 6; count of bases not matched to a gene: 1. CDR3 length: 14 amino acids. Germline loops: CDR1 SGHRS, CDR2 YFSETQ. Written as DNA, the CDR3 is TGCGCCAGCAGCTTGGGGACAGGGGGCGATGGCTACACCTTC. It is translated as CASSLGTGGDGYTF.

There are a few counts of this clonotype. This sequence joins TRBV7-6 and TRBJ2-1; 10 nucleotides line up with TRBD2. The CDR3 runs 18 residues. Germline V lookup: CDR1 SGHVS, CDR2 FNYEAQ. Unmatched junction bases numbered 13, after V lost 3 bases and J lost 5 bases. The DNA for the CDR3 is TGTGCCAGCAGCTTTGGGGGGGCTAGCGGGGGACCTAACAATGAGCAGTTCTTC. It encodes CASSFGGASGGPNNEQFF. Variable domain in full (rest from reference TRBV7-6 and TRBJ2-1): GAGVSQSPRYKVTKRGQDVALRCDPISGHVSLYWYRQALGQGPEFLTYFNYEAQQDKSGLPNDRFSAERPEGSISTLTIQRTEQRDSAMYRCASSFGGASGGPNNEQFFGPGTRLTVL.

In this sample, this clonotype turned up a few times. This rearrangement joins TRBV6-2 or TRBV6-3 to TRBJ2-5; the D is unclear. This CDR3 is built from 11 residues. The V end lost 7 bases, the J end lost 1 base, and 4 bases lay between the germline ends. Germline loops: CDR1 MNHEY, CDR2 SVGEGT. The CDR3 reads CASTAQETQYF. The CDR3, as DNA: TGTGCCAGCACTGCCCAAGAGACCCAGTACTTC.

The CDR3: CASSSSSGTGNIQYF. Written as DNA, the CDR3 is TGTGCCAGCAGCTCTTCATCAGGGACGGGGAACATTCAGTACTTC. The chain couples TRBV3-1 to TRBJ2-4; D may match TRBD1 or TRBD2 (5 bases each). Trimming pared 5 bases from V and 7 bases from J, leaving 18 bases between. The CDR3 length is 15 residues. Germline V gives CDR1 LGHDT, CDR2 YNNKEL (reference sequence).

The sample holds a few counts of this clonotype. The V gene is TRBV25-1, the J gene TRBJ1-1; D uncertain. Germline lookup yields CDR1 MGHDK and CDR2 SYGVNS. The CDR3 covers 13 residues. V was trimmed by 7 bases and J by 1 base, leaving 10 bases between them. This CDR3 is CASTADPNTEAFF. The CDR3 DNA follows: TGTGCCAGCACCGCTGACCCGAACACTGAAGCTTTCTTT.

In its sample, this clonotype was seen a few times. This chain connects TRBV20-1 to TRBJ2-1; D might be TRBD2 (7 bases). The CDR3 is 16 amino acids. Between the trimmed V and J ends, which lost 5 bases and 7 bases, there was a span of 24 bases. Germline-derived CDR1 and CDR2 are DFQATT and SNEGSKA (reference sequence). The CDR3 DNA follows: TGCAGTGCTGGTAGAAGAGAGGGGGGGTTGGGAAATGAGCAGTTCTTC. Its translation is CSAGRREGGLGNEQFF.

V is TRBV18 and J is TRBJ2-5, with TRBD1 matching over 8 bases. There are 15 residues in the CDR3. J lost 5 bases, V lost 5 bases, and 10 bases had no gene match. Germline assignment: CDR1 KGHSH and CDR2 LQKENI. CDR3 residues: CASSTGTGVMETQYF. CDR3 in DNA: TGTGCCAGCTCAACCGGGACAGGAGTAATGGAGACCCAGTACTTC.

The genes are TRBV7-4 and TRBJ2-7, with 8 bases identical to TRBD1. The germline CDR1 and CDR2 sequences are SGHVT and SQSDAQ. With V trimmed by 5 bases and J by 3 bases, 9 bases remained unmatched. The CDR3 runs to 15 residues. The CDR3, as DNA: TGTGCCAGCAGCGAGGGACAGGTAACCTACTACGAGCAGTACTTC. Translation: CASSEGQVTYYEQYF.

This sequence joins TRBV24-1 and TRBJ2-2; D is ambiguous. V was cut by 4 bases and J by 1 base, with 15 bases left in between. Germline V lookup: CDR1 KGHDR, CDR2 SFDVKD. The CDR3 extends over 17 amino acids. The CDR3 DNA is TGTGCCACCAGTGAGCCCTGGACCCGGAAGAACACCGGGGAGCTGTTTTTT. Translated: CATSEPWTRKNTGELFF.

The chain has TRBV6-1 and TRBJ2-7; 11 positions agree with TRBD1. The germline V gene encodes CDR1 MNHNS and CDR2 SASEGT. The V gene end was trimmed by 3 bases and the J gene end by 3 bases; junction bases not matched to a gene: 10. The CDR3 covers 17 residues. CDR3 DNA sequence: TGTGCCAGCAGTGATTTTTTGATGGGGACAGGGGGCTACGAGCAGTACTTC. The encoded protein is CASSDFLMGTGGYEQYF.

This clonotype has just a few counts. The genes are TRBV6-5 and TRBJ2-7; weak D call: TRBD1 (6 bases). This CDR3 region has 16 residues. From germline, CDR1 is MNHEY and CDR2 SVGAGI. The V end was cut by 0 bases, the J end by 10 bases, with 22 bases between. For the CDR3, the DNA is TGTGCCAGCAGTTACTCCTCCGTTGGGCGTGGGACATCTCAGTACTTC. Its translation is CASSYSSVGRGTSQYF.